These T cell receptor beta chains were read from a single sample in a study of early T cells in non-severe SARS-CoV-2 infection. TCRdb re-called the 5' RACE reads through MiXCR, storing one row per CDR3 protein. This sample has approximately 23,000 distinct CDR3 sequences, with about 4.5% found just once. Sequencing used whole blood. These receptors came from an adult who was a healthcare worker with PCR-confirmed SARS-CoV-2 infection or an uninfected control (not recorded which). The CDR3 runs from the conserved cysteine through the conserved F or W. Fields, in order: CDR3 protein, CDR3 DNA, D gene, J gene, V gene, clone size. D genes are given only for firm matches. Some rows have no size entry. The others give once, few or many, or a class for an expanded clone.

cdr3_aa: CASSSFLQGRSSYNEQFF
cdr3_nt: TGTGCCAGCAGTTCCTTCCTGCAGGGTAGGAGCTCCTACAATGAGCAGTTCTTC
d_call: NA
j_call: TRBJ2-1
v_call: TRBV25-1
clone_size: many

cdr3_aa: CASSPGQGEGYGYTF
cdr3_nt: TGTGCCAGCTCACCGGGACAGGGGGAAGGGTATGGCTACACCTTC
d_call: TRBD1
j_call: TRBJ1-2
v_call: TRBV18
clone_size: many

cdr3_aa: CASSYPVTGELFF
cdr3_nt: TGTGCCAGCAGCTATCCAGTCACCGGGGAGCTGTTTTTT
d_call: NA
j_call: TRBJ2-2
v_call: TRBV5-5
clone_size: many

cdr3_aa: CSARDPTSGGAGTDTQYF
cdr3_nt: TGCAGTGCTAGAGACCCGACTAGCGGGGGGGCCGGTACAGATACGCAGTATTTT
d_call: TRBD2
j_call: TRBJ2-3
v_call: TRBV20-1
clone_size: many

cdr3_aa: CASSERRGDTQYF
cdr3_nt: TGTGCCAGCAGTGAAAGGCGAGGAGATACGCAGTATTTT
d_call: NA
j_call: TRBJ2-3
v_call: TRBV6-1
clone_size: few

cdr3_aa: CASSSERGTDTQYF
cdr3_nt: TGTGCCAGCAGTAGCGAGCGGGGTACAGATACGCAGTATTTT
d_call: TRBD2
j_call: TRBJ2-3
v_call: TRBV2
clone_size: many

cdr3_aa: CASAYRTSGGNEQFF
cdr3_nt: TGTGCCAGCGCCTATAGGACTAGCGGGGGTAATGAGCAGTTCTTC
d_call: TRBD2
j_call: TRBJ2-1
v_call: TRBV6-2/TRBV6-3
clone_size: many

cdr3_aa: CASSLQGGGAEAFF
cdr3_nt: TGTGCCAGCAGCCTCCAGGGCGGGGGTGCTGAAGCTTTCTTT
d_call: NA
j_call: TRBJ1-1
v_call: TRBV7-6
clone_size: many

cdr3_aa: CASTEGSSKNIQYF
cdr3_nt: TGTGCCAGCACCGAAGGGAGTTCCAAAAACATTCAGTACTTC
d_call: NA
j_call: TRBJ2-4
v_call: TRBV28
clone_size: many

cdr3_aa: CSASNPTGNTIYF
cdr3_nt: TGCAGTGCCAGCAACCCAACTGGAAACACCATATATTTT
d_call: NA
j_call: TRBJ1-3
v_call: TRBV20-1
clone_size: many

cdr3_aa: CASRATGVTNTEAFF
cdr3_nt: TGTGCCAGCAGGGCTACAGGGGTTACGAACACTGAAGCTTTCTTT
d_call: TRBD1
j_call: TRBJ1-1
v_call: TRBV7-2
clone_size: many

cdr3_aa: CASRGDRQNTEAFF
cdr3_nt: TGTGCCAGCAGAGGGGACAGGCAGAACACTGAAGCTTTCTTT
d_call: TRBD1
j_call: TRBJ1-1
v_call: TRBV7-2
clone_size: many

cdr3_aa: CASSSHRVGDQPQHF
cdr3_nt: TGTGCCAGCAGTTCACATAGGGTAGGGGATCAGCCCCAGCATTTT
d_call: NA
j_call: TRBJ1-5
v_call: TRBV28
clone_size: many

cdr3_aa: CTSSQGLWAGASYNEQFF
cdr3_nt: TGCACCAGCAGCCAAGGACTATGGGCGGGGGCCTCCTACAATGAGCAGTTCTTC
d_call: NA
j_call: TRBJ2-1
v_call: TRBV1
clone_size: many

cdr3_aa: CASSNTGVAYEQYF
cdr3_nt: TGTGCCAGCAGTAATACAGGGGTAGCCTACGAGCAGTACTTC
d_call: TRBD1
j_call: TRBJ2-7
v_call: TRBV7-2
clone_size: many

cdr3_aa: CSVGHREVWGYGYTF
cdr3_nt: TGCAGCGTGGGACACAGGGAAGTCTGGGGATACGGCTACACCTTC
d_call: NA
j_call: TRBJ1-2
v_call: TRBV29-1
clone_size: many

cdr3_aa: CSVLSVPGQGGDGYTF
cdr3_nt: TGCAGCGTTCTCTCTGTTCCCGGGCAGGGTGGCGATGGCTACACCTTC
d_call: NA
j_call: TRBJ1-2
v_call: TRBV29-1
clone_size: NA

cdr3_aa: CASSPGLAGVETQYF
cdr3_nt: TGTGCCAGCAGCCCAGGCCTAGCGGGGGTAGAGACCCAGTACTTC
d_call: TRBD2
j_call: TRBJ2-5
v_call: TRBV7-6
clone_size: few

cdr3_aa: CASRQTGKSAKNIQYF
cdr3_nt: TGTGCCAGCAGACAGACAGGGAAGAGTGCCAAAAACATTCAGTACTTC
d_call: TRBD1
j_call: TRBJ2-4
v_call: TRBV7-2
clone_size: many

cdr3_aa: CASMGTETRTDTQYF
cdr3_nt: TGTGCCAGCATGGGGACAGAAACACGCACAGATACGCAGTATTTT
d_call: TRBD1
j_call: TRBJ2-3
v_call: TRBV27
clone_size: few

cdr3_aa: CSVTGRGGADTQYF
cdr3_nt: TGCAGCGTTACAGGGCGGGGGGGAGCAGATACGCAGTATTTT
d_call: TRBD2
j_call: TRBJ2-3
v_call: TRBV29-1
clone_size: many

cdr3_aa: CASRFTGNTGELFF
cdr3_nt: TGTGCCAGCAGGTTTACAGGGAACACCGGGGAGCTGTTTTTT
d_call: NA
j_call: TRBJ2-2
v_call: TRBV6-2/TRBV6-3
clone_size: many

cdr3_aa: CASTPRTMNTEAFF
cdr3_nt: TGTGCCAGTACTCCACGAACCATGAACACTGAAGCTTTCTTT
d_call: NA
j_call: TRBJ1-1
v_call: TRBV19
clone_size: NA

cdr3_aa: CASSLHRGQGEKLFF
cdr3_nt: TGTGCCAGCAGTCTCCACAGGGGGCAAGGTGAAAAACTGTTTTTT
d_call: TRBD1
j_call: TRBJ1-4
v_call: TRBV27
clone_size: many

cdr3_aa: CASSPQDTLYSNQPQHF
cdr3_nt: TGTGCCAGCTCACCACAGGACACCCTCTATAGCAATCAGCCCCAGCATTTT
d_call: NA
j_call: TRBJ1-5
v_call: TRBV18
clone_size: many